One and the same sample provided the 10 T cell receptor beta chains below, sequenced in a study of blood T cell repertoires in COVID-19. Method: immunoSEQ multiplex PCR; TCRdb's copy keeps in-frame clones and lacks some. The sample has hundreds of thousands of clones; 88% are singletons. The sample comprised peripheral blood. Source of these receptors: an older woman with COVID-19, enrolled during active disease.

The CDR3: CASSLQTSGVQEQFF. The CDR3 DNA follows: TGCGCCAGCAGCTTGCAGACTAGCGGGGTCCAGGAGCAGTTCTTC. The chain recombines TRBV5-1 with TRBJ2-1; 11 bases agree with TRBD2. Germline CDR1 is SGHRS and CDR2 is YFSETQ. This CDR3 contains 15 residues. The junction had 7 bases not matched to a gene; V was cut back by 1 base and J by 10 bases.

In its sample, this clone was seen a few times. This chain joins TRBV5-4 and TRBJ2-4, with TRBD2 matching 7 bases. J gave up 8 bases and V 0 bases, and 5 bases lay outside the gene matches. Germline CDR1 and CDR2: SGHNT and YYREEE (reference sequence). CDR3 length: 14 residues. The CDR3 DNA sequence: TGTGCCAGCAGCTTGGCCGGGCTAGCGGACATTCAGTACTTC. Protein product: CASSLAGLADIQYF.

This sequence joins TRBV5-1 and TRBJ2-2; tentative D call: TRBD2 (5 bases). Germline lookup yields CDR1 SGHRS and CDR2 YFSETQ. The V and J ends lost 4 bases and 2 bases respectively, with 9 bases between them. This CDR3 is 14 amino acids long. CDR3 sequence reads: CASSPGYNTGELFF. CDR3 DNA sequence: TGCGCCAGCAGCCCGGGATATAACACCGGGGAGCTGTTTTTT.

This clone came up once. The chain is built from TRBV5-6 and TRBJ1-5; 8 nucleotides align to TRBD1. With V trimmed by 4 bases and J by 2 bases, 2 bases remained unmatched. The CDR3 is made up of 14 amino acids. Germline V lookup: CDR1 SGHDT, CDR2 YYEEEE. CDR3 DNA sequence: TGTGCCAGCAGCCCGGGACAGGGCAATCAGCCCCAGCATTTT. This translates into CASSPGQGNQPQHF.

The chain has TRBV6-1 and TRBJ1-1; TRBD1 agrees at 11 bases. V shed 3 bases and J 0 bases; nucleotides not matched to a gene: 9. Germline CDR1 and CDR2: MNHNS and SASEGT. The CDR3 covers 18 residues. CDR3 sequence (DNA): TGTGCCAGCAGTGACGGCGGACAGGGGGCTGGAATGAACACTGAAGCTTTCTTT. It yields the protein CASSDGGQGAGMNTEAFF.

This rearrangement joins TRBV5-1 to TRBJ1-2; D is unresolved. Germline V gene data show CDR1 as SGHRS and CDR2 as YFSETQ. V lost 2 bases, J lost 0 bases, and 8 bases lay in between. CDR3 length: 14 residues. This chain's CDR3 is CASSFAQANYGYTF. Here the CDR3 DNA reads TGCGCCAGCAGCTTTGCCCAGGCTAACTATGGCTACACCTTC.

The CDR3 region has the DNA TGTGCCAGCAGCCAAGAACTTAACAGGGGGCGCGAGGGAGGCTACACCTTC. It yields the protein CASSQELNRGREGGYTF. The rearrangement uses TRBV4-2 and TRBJ1-2; 9 bases line up with TRBD1. Germline assignment: CDR1 LGHNA and CDR2 YNFKEQ. After removal of 0 bases from V and 8 bases from J, the junction contained 13 bases not matched to a gene. This CDR3 region has 17 residues.

The rearrangement uses TRBV7-8 and TRBJ2-4; TRBD2 aligns across 8 bases. Trimming at V came to 1 base and at J to 7 bases, leaving 6 bases not matched to a gene. The CDR3 consists of 15 residues. Germline CDR1 reads SGHVS; CDR2 reads FQNEAQ. CDR3 loop: CASSLGLAGTNIQYF. In DNA, the CDR3 is TGTGCCAGCAGCTTAGGGCTAGCGGGTACCAACATTCAGTACTTC.

The genes are TRBV10-3 and TRBJ1-2, with D possibly being TRBD1 (6 bases). This CDR3 is 13 amino acids long. The V gene's germline CDR1 is ENHRY and CDR2 SYGVKD. The V and J ends lost 0 bases and 4 bases respectively, with 6 bases between them. The CDR3 DNA sequence: TGTGCCATCAGTGAGTCGACAGGCTATGGCTACACCTTC. Translated: CAISESTGYGYTF.

The gene calls are TRBV5-4 and TRBJ1-2; no clear D. With 4 bases removed from V and 7 bases from J, the gap between germline ends came to 17 bases. Germline V gene lookup returns CDR1 SGHNT and CDR2 YYREEE (reference sequence). The CDR3 is made up of 14 amino acids. The CDR3 here is CASSPNSVWSGYTF. CDR3 coding DNA: TGTGCCAGCAGCCCCAACTCAGTTTGGAGTGGCTACACCTTC.